The 19 T cell receptor beta chains in this list originate from one sample, sequenced in a study of T cells after yellow fever vaccination. TCRdb reprocessed the 5' RACE reads via MiXCR and lists one record per CDR3 protein. The sample has about 340,000 distinct CDR3 sequences, about 12% seen once. Sequenced here: CD4+ T cells sorted from PBMCs, sampled 15 days after the yellow fever booster vaccination. The source of these receptors is a man aged 18 to 30 who received the YFV17D yellow fever vaccine.

This clonotype has just a few counts. The chain uses TRBV20-1 and TRBJ1-1; a weak D match, TRBD1 (5 bases). The V and J ends lost 6 bases and 6 bases respectively, with 20 bases between them. The CDR3 contains 14 residues. CDR1 is DFQATT, CDR2 SNEGSKA, per germline (reference sequence). The CDR3 here is CSAREGSVGSEAFF. Written as DNA, the CDR3 is TGCAGTGCCCGGGAGGGGTCGGTCGGATCTGAAGCTTTCTTT.

The chain combines TRBV11-2 with TRBJ2-1; 7 positions match TRBD1. This CDR3 region has 11 residues. J gave up 12 bases and V 5 bases, and 4 bases lay outside the gene matches. Germline CDR1 is SGHAT and CDR2 is FQNNGV. CDR3 residues: CASSRPGGQFF. As DNA, the CDR3 is TGTGCCAGCAGCCGTCCAGGGGGGCAGTTCTTC.

To note about this clonotype: One end of the junction varies from germline; a read error may be responsible. This chain links TRBV5-1 with TRBJ2-5; D might be TRBD2 (5 bases). The CDR3 covers 15 residues. CDR1 and CDR2 from the germline V gene are SGHRS and YFSETQ. The CDR3 DNA follows: TGCGTCAGCAGCTACGACGGGGTAATCGGGGAGACCCAGTACTTC. Encoded protein: CVSSYDGVIGETQYF.

This clonotype showed up just a few times. This chain links TRBV7-2 with TRBJ2-6, with 8 bases aligning to TRBD1. This CDR3 is built from 16 residues. Germline V gene lookup returns CDR1 SGHTA and CDR2 FQGNSA. With V trimmed by 2 bases and J by 9 bases, 9 bases remained unmatched. CDR3 DNA sequence: TGTGCCAGCAGCTTATTTACGACAGGGGTCGTCAACGTCCTGACTTTC. Amino acid sequence: CASSLFTTGVVNVLTF.

This clonotype showed up just a few times. V gene TRBV2 combines with J gene TRBJ1-4; no firm D call. V was trimmed by 7 bases and J by 4 bases, leaving 7 bases between them. The CDR3 length is 12 residues. Looked up from germline, CDR1 is SNHLY and CDR2 is FYNNEI. The CDR3 DNA sequence: TGTGCCAGCAACCCAGTTAATGAAAAACTGTTTTTT. It codes for CASNPVNEKLFF.

This clonotype was detected ten times or more. The chain has TRBV18 and TRBJ1-5, with TRBD1 identical over 11 bases. Unmatched junction bases numbered 10, after V lost 4 bases and J lost 8 bases. This CDR3 spans 16 amino acids. Germline V gene data show CDR1 as KGHSH and CDR2 as LQKENI. The CDR3 DNA sequence: TGTGCCAGCTCACAAACGACCGGGACAGGGGGAGAGCCCCAGCATTTT. Its protein is CASSQTTGTGGEPQHF. The full variable domain, completed using reference TRBV18 and TRBJ1-5, is NAGVMQNPRHLVRRRGQEARLRCSPMKGHSHVYWYRQLPEEGLKFMVYLQKENIIDESGMPKERFSAEFPKEGPSILRIQQVVRGDSAAYFCASSQTTGTGGEPQHFGDGTRLSIL.

V and J are TRBV4-3 and TRBJ2-5; D is ambiguous. Germline lookup yields CDR1 LGHNA and CDR2 YSLEER. This CDR3 is 15 amino acids long. Trimming took off 0 bases at V and 4 bases at J, with 12 bases between the two ends. The CDR3 loop reads CASSQERRVGETQYF. The CDR3 nucleotides are TGCGCCAGCAGCCAAGAACGCCGGGTAGGAGAGACCCAGTACTTC.

This clonotype was counted between two and nine times. The rearrangement links TRBV11-2 to TRBJ1-2, with D hard to call. Germline CDR1 and CDR2: SGHAT and FQNNGV. Deletions cut 6 bases from V and 4 bases from J, with 18 bases between. CDR3 length: 15 residues. For the CDR3, the DNA is TGTGCCAGCAGTCCAGCTAGGTCCGATATCTATGGCTACACCTTC. Encoded protein: CASSPARSDIYGYTF.

This clonotype was observed many times. The chain recombines TRBV20-1 with TRBJ1-4; possible D gene TRBD1, 5 bases. The CDR3 is 15 amino acids. The V and J ends lost 0 bases and 8 bases respectively, with 16 bases between them. From germline, CDR1 is DFQATT and CDR2 SNEGSKA (reference sequence). The DNA for the CDR3 is TGCAGTGCTAGAGATCGGGCTGCAGGGTACGAAAAACTGTTTTTT. This encodes CSARDRAAGYEKLFF.

This clonotype was counted between two and nine times. The chain has TRBV15 and TRBJ2-2; no clear D. The CDR3 runs to 14 residues. Trimming shortened V by 0 bases and J by 5 bases, and 7 bases separated the two germline ends. Germline lookup yields CDR1 LNHNV and CDR2 YYDKDF (reference sequence). CDR3 DNA: TGTGCCACCAGCAGAGATCGAGATACCGGGGAGCTGTTTTTT. Translating it yields CATSRDRDTGELFF.

This clonotype occurred many times. This chain links TRBV20-1 with TRBJ2-3; D possibly corresponds to TRBD2 (7 bases). V was pared by 6 bases and J by 2 bases, with 18 bases between. This CDR3 is built from 15 residues. Germline V gives CDR1 DFQATT, CDR2 SNEGSKA (reference sequence). In DNA form, the CDR3 reads TGCAGTGCCCCCCCATTAGGGGGGGCCACAGATACGCAGTATTTT. Protein sequence: CSAPPLGGATDTQYF.

J is TRBJ2-3 and V is TRBV12-3 or TRBV12-4; no firm D call. Trimming cost V 5 bases and J 0 bases, with 21 bases left between them. The CDR3 extends over 18 amino acids. CDR3 region: CASSRSVYLTPSTDTQYF. CDR3 DNA sequence: TGTGCCAGCAGTCGATCAGTGTACCTCACCCCTAGCACAGATACGCAGTATTTT.

The chain employs TRBV6-1 and TRBJ2-1; D possibly matches TRBD1 or TRBD2 (6 bases each). Germline V gene lookup returns CDR1 MNHNS and CDR2 SASEGT. The CDR3 is 15 residues long. Trimming left V 3 bases short and J 7 bases short, with 16 bases between. CDR3 residues: CASSDPGASGNEQFF. DNA of the CDR3: TGTGCCAGCAGTGACCCGGGGGCATCTGGAAATGAGCAGTTCTTC.

This clonotype was picked up a small number of times. The rearrangement joins TRBV24-1 to TRBJ2-3; TRBD1 aligns across 11 bases. V dropped 4 bases and J dropped 2; count of bases not matched to a gene: 7. The CDR3 has 17 residues. Per the germline V gene, CDR1 is KGHDR and CDR2 is SFDVKD. CDR3 loop: CATSEYRTGGNTDTQYF. Written as DNA, the CDR3 is TGTGCCACCAGTGAGTACCGGACAGGGGGCAACACAGATACGCAGTATTTT.

The chain links TRBV3-1 to TRBJ2-3, with D unresolved. Trimming removed 5 bases at V and 3 bases at J, with 15 bases between. The CDR3 runs to 15 residues. Germline CDR1 and CDR2: LGHDT and YNNKEL (reference sequence). The CDR3 protein is CASSLRPLGTDTQYF. CDR3 in DNA: TGTGCCAGCAGCTTAAGACCGTTAGGGACAGATACGCAGTATTTT.

This clonotype was seen only a few times. The gene calls are TRBV5-1 and TRBJ2-1, with D perhaps TRBD1 (6 bases). The ends were cut back, 4 bases at V and 0 bases at J, with 17 bases in the middle. Germline V gene lookup returns CDR1 SGHRS and CDR2 YFSETQ. The CDR3 is made up of 17 amino acids. This chain's CDR3 is CASSAFSGHGSYNEQFF. CDR3 in DNA: TGCGCCAGCAGCGCATTCTCGGGACACGGCTCCTACAATGAGCAGTTCTTC.

A few counts support this clonotype. The J gene is TRBJ2-2, the V gene TRBV2; 10 bases match TRBD1. V gave up 5 bases and J gave up 7 bases; unmatched junction bases: 7. Per the germline V gene, CDR1 is SNHLY and CDR2 is FYNNEI. The CDR3 runs to 15 residues. Here the CDR3 reads CASSSRQGAVGELFF. DNA of the CDR3: TGTGCCAGCAGTTCACGACAGGGGGCCGTCGGGGAGCTGTTTTTT.

This chain connects TRBV7-8 to TRBJ1-3; D is undetermined. The CDR3 extends over 20 amino acids. The V gene's germline CDR1 is SGHVS and CDR2 FQNEAQ. V lost 4 bases and J 4 bases, leaving 29 bases between the germline ends. The CDR3 spells CASSSRAGQRRIGRGNTIYF. Here the CDR3 DNA reads TGTGCCAGCAGCTCACGGGCCGGGCAGCGGAGAATTGGGAGGGGAAACACCATATATTTT. Filled out from reference TRBV7-8 and TRBJ1-3, the complete variable domain reads GAGVSQSPRYKVAKRGQDVALRCDPISGHVSLFWYQQALGQGPEFLTYFQNEAQLDKSGLPSDRFFAERPEGSVSTLKIQRTQQEDSAVYLCASSSRAGQRRIGRGNTIYFGEGSWLTVV.

The rearrangement joins TRBV5-4 to TRBJ2-1; 8 bases fit TRBD2. The J segment lost 7 bases and the V segment lost 2 bases, leaving 8 bases of the junction unmatched. CDR1 and CDR2 (germline): SGHNT, YYREEE (reference sequence). The CDR3 is made up of 15 amino acids. The CDR3: CASSFRGGIPNEQFF. DNA of the CDR3: TGTGCCAGCAGCTTTCGGGGGGGGATCCCTAATGAGCAGTTCTTC.